The 28 T cell receptor beta chains below all came from one sample that was sequenced in a study of control samples from healthy donors and cancer patients. The protocol was immunoSEQ multiplex PCR, while the TCRdb copy is restricted to in-frame clones and leaves out a portion. The sample lists over 150,000 clones; approximately 94% were seen once. The material sequenced was blood. The receptors were sampled from a young woman in good health.

This rearrangement joins TRBV11-3 to TRBJ2-7, with D possibly being TRBD1 (6 bases). CDR3 length: 14 residues. The germline V gene encodes CDR1 SGHNT and CDR2 YENEEA. Deletions cut 0 bases from V and 5 bases from J, with 11 bases between. The CDR3, as DNA: TGTGCCAGCAGCTTAGACACAGGGAAAAACGAGCAGTACTTC. This encodes CASSLDTGKNEQYF.

Comment on this clone: This specimen includes other DNA sequences encoding the same CDR3. The CDR3 loop is CASSLGTGNTEAFF. The CDR3 DNA follows: TGCGCCAGCAGCTTGGGGACAGGGAACACTGAAGCTTTCTTT. The chain employs TRBV5-1 and TRBJ1-1, with 7 bases identical to TRBD1. The CDR3 has 14 amino acids. V gave up 0 bases and J gave up 1 base; unmatched junction bases: 0. CDR1 SGHRS and CDR2 YFSETQ come from the germline V gene.

The V gene is TRBV18, the J gene TRBJ1-2; maybe TRBD1 (5 bases). Germline V CDR1 and CDR2: KGHSH, LQKENI. V shed 5 bases and J shed 6 bases, with 19 bases lying between them. This CDR3 has 15 amino acids. The CDR3 protein is CASSSYSGGGDGYTF. The CDR3 DNA is TGTGCCAGCTCATCCTACAGTGGGGGAGGGGATGGCTACACCTTC.

CDR3 sequence: CASSLGAATQYF. The CDR3 bases are TGTGCCAGCAGTTTAGGGGCCGCGACCCAGTACTTC. V usage is TRBV28 and J usage is TRBJ2-5; D perhaps matches TRBD1 (5 bases). CDR1 MDHEN and CDR2 SYDVKM come from the germline V gene. Trimming shortened V by 2 bases and J by 7 bases, and 8 bases separated the two germline ends. CDR3 length equals 12 residues.

The CDR3 nucleotides are TGTGCCAGCAGCTTGTTGTCGGGGGGGACGAATGAAAAACTGTTTTTT. Its protein is CASSLLSGGTNEKLFF. V and J are TRBV5-6 and TRBJ1-4; D may be TRBD1 (5 bases). The V gene lost 1 base and the J gene lost 5 bases, with 15 bases spanning the gap. CDR3 length equals 16 residues. Per the germline V gene, CDR1 is SGHDT and CDR2 is YYEEEE.

J is TRBJ1-2 and V is TRBV19; D ambiguous. This CDR3 contains 14 residues. Looked up from germline, CDR1 is LNHDA and CDR2 is SQIVND (reference sequence). V lost 2 bases to trimming and J lost 1 base, with 8 bases between them. CDR3 sequence: CASSIYGINYGYTF. CDR3 sequence (DNA): TGTGCCAGTAGTATATACGGAATTAACTATGGCTACACCTTC.

The chain joins TRBV20-1 to TRBJ1-2; tentative D call: TRBD1 (5 bases). The CDR3 covers 11 residues. CDR1 DFQATT and CDR2 SNEGSKA come from the germline V gene (reference sequence). The V end was cut by 7 bases, the J end by 3 bases, with 9 bases between. The chain's CDR3 is CSDRGDYGYTF. The DNA for the CDR3 is TGCAGTGACCGGGGGGACTATGGCTACACCTTC.

J is TRBJ1-6 and V is TRBV3-1 (or the pseudogene TRBV3-2), with 8 bases lining up with TRBD1. Germline V gives CDR1 LGHDT, CDR2 YNNKEL (reference sequence). This CDR3 spans 14 amino acids. With 0 bases clipped from V and 8 bases from J, the junction kept 0 bases outside the gene matches. Written as DNA, the CDR3 is TGTGCCAGCAGCCAAGAGGACAGGGATTCACCCCTCCACTTT. It codes for CASSQEDRDSPLHF.

This rearrangement joins TRBV5-6 to TRBJ1-6, with D perhaps matching TRBD1 (5 bases). Germline values: CDR1 SGHDT, CDR2 YYEEEE. V lost 4 bases and J lost 7, with 15 bases in between. The CDR3 extends over 15 amino acids. CDR3 nucleotide sequence: TGTGCCAGCAGCAAGGCGGGACGGCCGAATTCACCCCTCCACTTT. Translating gives CASSKAGRPNSPLHF.

V is TRBV28 and J is TRBJ1-5, with D possibly matching TRBD1 (6 bases). Deletions cut 7 bases from V and 2 bases from J, with 15 bases between. The CDR3 is made up of 15 amino acids. Germline lookup yields CDR1 MDHEN and CDR2 SYDVKM. CDR3 sequence: CASIEGGVGNQPQHF. In DNA form, the CDR3 reads TGTGCCAGCATTGAGGGGGGCGTGGGCAATCAGCCCCAGCATTTT.

V gene TRBV15 combines with J gene TRBJ1-3; 7 bases are shared with TRBD1. From germline, CDR1 is LNHNV and CDR2 YYDKDF (reference sequence). Unmatched junction bases numbered 6, after V lost 0 bases and J lost 4 bases. This CDR3 is 16 amino acids long. CDR3 sequence reads: CATSRDIGRGGNTIYF. The CDR3 DNA is TGTGCCACCAGCAGAGATATCGGCAGGGGGGGAAACACCATATATTTT. Full variable domain (outside the CDR3, taken from reference TRBV15 and TRBJ1-3): DAMVIQNPRYQVTQFGKPVTLSCSQTLNHNVMYWYQQKSSQAPKLLFHYYDKDFNNEADTPDNFQSRRPNTSFCFLDIRSPGLGDTAMYLCATSRDIGRGGNTIYFGEGSWLTVV.

The chain uses TRBV7-9 and TRBJ1-4; tentatively, D is TRBD1 (5 bases). Trimming left V 2 bases short and J 2 bases short, with 12 bases between. There are 16 residues in the CDR3. The germline CDR1 and CDR2 sequences are SEHNR and FQNEAQ (reference sequence). This chain's CDR3 is CASSLPRGGTNEKLFF. The CDR3 nucleotides read TGTGCCAGCAGCTTACCCCGCGGGGGGACTAATGAAAAACTGTTTTTT.

The chain couples TRBV11-2 to TRBJ1-1, with D tentatively TRBD1 (5 bases). V lost 0 bases, J lost 8 bases, and 16 bases lay in between. This CDR3 region has 15 residues. The V gene's germline CDR1 is SGHAT and CDR2 FQNNGV. CDR3 DNA: TGTGCCAGCAGCTTAGATCATGGTATAGGGGTGGAAGCTTTCTTT. This sequence encodes CASSLDHGIGVEAFF.

The CDR3 loop is CASSQVSRRGNTIYF. The CDR3 bases are TGTGCCAGCAGCCAAGTTTCCCGGCGGGGAAACACCATATATTTT. This chain connects TRBV4-2 to TRBJ1-3, with no clear D. Trimming took 1 base from V and 4 from J, leaving 11 bases between them. The CDR3 extends over 15 amino acids. CDR1 LGHNA and CDR2 YNFKEQ come from the germline V gene.

The genes are TRBV28 and TRBJ2-3; D not resolved. Germline values: CDR1 MDHEN, CDR2 SYDVKM. The CDR3 consists of 14 residues. Trimming cost V 1 base and J 2 bases, with 7 bases left between them. CDR3 loop: CASSLFKATDTQYF. The CDR3 DNA reads TGTGCCAGCAGTTTATTCAAAGCCACAGATACGCAGTATTTT. The full variable domain, rest sourced from reference TRBV28 and TRBJ2-3, is DVKVTQSSRYLVKRTGEKVFLECVQDMDHENMFWYRQDPGLGLRLIYFSYDVKMKEKGDIPEGYSVSREKKERFSLILESASTNQTSMYLCASSLFKATDTQYFGPGTRLTVL.

V gene TRBV7-9 combines with J gene TRBJ1-4; D not certain. Looked up from germline, CDR1 is SEHNR and CDR2 is FQNEAQ (reference sequence). The CDR3 is 15 amino acids. V was cut by 8 bases and J by 6 bases, with 19 bases left in between. The CDR3 bases are TGTGCCAGCTCCGGGGAAATTTTGGCGGATGAAAAACTGTTTTTT. Its translation: CASSGEILADEKLFF. The variable domain in full, completed from reference TRBV7-9 and TRBJ1-4, reads DTGVSQNPRHKITKRGQNVTFRCDPISEHNRLYWYRQTLGQGPEFLTYFQNEAQLEKSRLLSDRFSAERPKGSFSTLEIQRTEQGDSAMYLCASSGEILADEKLFFGSGTQLSVL.

This clone was picked up one time. J is TRBJ1-1 and V is TRBV19; no reliable D call. From germline, CDR1 is LNHDA and CDR2 SQIVND (reference sequence). Trimming removed 7 bases from V and 10 bases from J, with 16 bases in between. The CDR3 length is 12 residues. This CDR3 is CASNPGPLRAFF. The CDR3 DNA reads as TGTGCCAGTAACCCGGGCCCGCTTCGAGCTTTCTTT.

The chain is built from TRBV6-5 and TRBJ1-3; D not certain. V gave up 2 bases and J gave up 9 bases, with 14 bases separating them. The germline V gene encodes CDR1 MNHEY and CDR2 SVGAGI. There are 14 residues in the CDR3. CDR3 coding DNA: TGTGCCAGCAGTTACAGTAACGAACGAGGCACCATATATTTT. Protein product: CASSYSNERGTIYF.

The chain links TRBV28 to TRBJ1-2; D is undetermined. Trimming took 2 bases from V and 2 from J, leaving 9 bases between them. This CDR3 is 14 amino acids long. Per the germline V gene, CDR1 is MDHEN and CDR2 is SYDVKM. Here the CDR3 reads CASSLAGDNYGYTF. In DNA, the CDR3 is TGTGCCAGCAGTTTAGCGGGAGACAACTATGGCTACACCTTC.

The CDR3 DNA reads as TGTGCCAGCACCCCGACAGGGGGGAACACTGAAGCTTTCTTT. Protein product: CASTPTGGNTEAFF. The chain employs TRBV6-5 and TRBJ1-1, with TRBD1 identical over 9 bases. The V segment lost 7 bases and the J segment 1 base; nucleotides outside the gene matches: 4. The CDR3 is 14 amino acids. Germline V lookup: CDR1 MNHEY, CDR2 SVGAGI.

In DNA form, the CDR3 reads TGTGCCAGCAGTTCTCCGGGGGGCTACACCTTC. Protein: CASSSPGGYTF. V usage is TRBV6-6 and J usage is TRBJ1-2; D ambiguous. With 4 bases removed from V and 8 bases from J, the gap between germline ends came to 8 bases. Germline lookup yields CDR1 MNHNY and CDR2 SVGAGI (reference sequence). This CDR3 is built from 11 residues.

The chain recombines TRBV14 with TRBJ2-1; the D gene could be TRBD1 or TRBD2 (6 bases each). V dropped 1 base and J dropped 4 bases, with 11 bases sitting between them. Germline CDR1 reads SGHDN; CDR2 reads FVKESK. This CDR3 is built from 15 residues. CDR3 sequence: CASSQGGTPYNEQFF. The DNA for the CDR3 is TGTGCCAGCAGCCAAGGCGGGACACCTTACAATGAGCAGTTCTTC.

This chain uses TRBV11-2 with TRBJ2-7; no clear D. Germline loops: CDR1 SGHAT, CDR2 FQNNGV. The CDR3 loop spans 13 amino acids. The ends were cut back, 1 base at V and 0 bases at J, with 4 bases in the middle. CDR3 loop: CASSLASSYEQYF. CDR3 in DNA: TGTGCCAGCAGCTTAGCTTCCTCCTACGAGCAGTACTTC.

V and J are TRBV3-1 (or the pseudogene TRBV3-2) and TRBJ1-1; perhaps TRBD1 as D (6 bases). The length of the CDR3 is 14 residues. V lost 0 bases, J lost 5 bases, and 10 bases lay in between. Looked up from germline, CDR1 is LGHDT and CDR2 is YNNKEL (reference sequence). The CDR3: CASSQEGAQTEAFF. Written as DNA, the CDR3 is TGTGCCAGCAGCCAAGAGGGGGCGCAGACTGAAGCTTTCTTT.

The chain carries TRBV27 and TRBJ1-2; D not resolved. The V gene's germline CDR1 is MNHEY and CDR2 SMNVEV (reference sequence). V lost 6 bases and J lost 5, with 25 bases in between. This CDR3 has 17 amino acids. CDR3: CASSGNSVGEFEYGYTF. The DNA for the CDR3 is TGTGCCAGCAGCGGAAATAGCGTCGGGGAGTTTGAATATGGCTACACCTTC.

The V call is TRBV11-2, the J call TRBJ2-5; 7 nucleotides match TRBD2. Germline V lookup: CDR1 SGHAT, CDR2 FQNNGV. V lost 8 bases and J lost 7; bases outside the gene matches: 7. The CDR3 totals 12 residues. CDR3 coding DNA: TGTGCCAGCCAGCGGGGTGAAGGGACCCAGTACTTC. This gives the protein CASQRGEGTQYF.

The chain couples TRBV11-3 to TRBJ1-2; 10 positions agree with TRBD1. Germline values: CDR1 SGHNT, CDR2 YENEEA. Trimming at V came to 0 bases and at J to 4 bases, leaving 11 bases not matched to a gene. The CDR3 runs 18 residues. This CDR3 reads CASSLDRGTGVGIYGYTF. The CDR3 DNA is TGTGCCAGCAGCTTAGATCGGGGGACAGGGGTCGGGATCTATGGCTACACCTTC.

The rearrangement links TRBV11-2 to TRBJ2-3; D perhaps matches TRBD1 (5 bases). V dropped 4 bases and J dropped 0 bases, with 8 bases sitting between them. Germline V lookup: CDR1 SGHAT, CDR2 FQNNGV. There are 14 residues in the CDR3. This CDR3 is CASSSQVSTDTQYF. DNA for the CDR3: TGTGCCAGCAGCTCACAGGTTAGCACAGATACGCAGTATTTT.